Described below is a single TCR beta chain sequence and its context. Its antigen is currently not known. No much larger clonotype is one base removed from it; base qualities were not supplied. Within the sample, other DNA sequences also encode this same CDR3. The immunoSEQ Assay, a bias-controlled multiplex PCR, was used to amplify TCRbeta CDR3 regions from genomic DNA. The authors' pipeline ran thus. The number of nucleated cells in each sample was estimated from the amplification of reference gene primers within the assay. To quantify the absolute abundance of each unique TCRbeta CDR3 rearrangement, sequence reads were collapsed and filtered. Productive Simpson clonality was computed per sample as the square root of Simpson's diversity index over productive rearrangements. TCRdb took this table from immuneACCESS and kept in-frame rearrangements with V and J called. Such tables lack part of the clones; where checked against another copy, unresolved V genes explain under half of the gap, and the rest is unexplained. D and trimming were read from the DNA, whereas the V and J calls and clone size are those reported in that table. In all, the sample holds about 430,000 clones, and 80% to 90% of those were seen once. Roughly 1.1% of the sample is in the top ten clones.

The sample originates from a study of blood T cell repertoires in COVID-19 (dated by TCRdb to the early 2020s). About the investigation overall: Collaborator samples came from the United States, Italy and Spain and covered acute and convalescent phases of COVID-19. Nearly every sample came with metadata listing a de-identified subject ID, COVID-19 status, age in years and sex. Samples were obtained from the ongoing ImmuneRACE study (first 160 participants) and from 1,200 or so subjects provided by 6 global collaborators. The repertoires were made available in a free public database intended to serve as a resource for research on the immune response to SARS-CoV-2. The material from the prospective study consisted of cDNA or gDNA derived from T cells, B-cell-depleted T cells, or PBMCs. Where available, HLA class I and class II types were taken from metadata supplied by the sample provider and were not determined by assay-based typing. Deeply sampled blood TCRbeta repertoires from subjects exposed to, actively infected with, or recovered from COVID-19 were included in the dataset. The paper as a whole reports these results and caveats: The quantity of clinical and demographic metadata differed by source and by participant and was supplied without curation.

Participants in the prospective study were aged about 18 to 89 years, lived in 20 to 25 United States geographic areas, and enrolled through a virtual design. In the prospective study, participants were assigned to cohorts based on the clinical history participants reported in a screening survey and a study questionnaire. For ImmuneRACE Cohort 3, a participant was defined as recovered based on two consecutive negative NP/OP PCR tests, clearance by a healthcare professional, or resolution of symptoms. In the prospective study, mobile phlebotomists collected whole blood, serum and a nasopharyngeal or oropharyngeal swab from each participant. Prospective study participants could optionally give additional blood draws and questionnaires over an approximately two-month period. Before DNA extraction, blood samples from the prospective study were shipped at room temperature or frozen. The receptor comes from a man younger than 45 who had recovered from COVID-19. What was sequenced was PBMCs or T cells enriched from blood (not recorded which).

The DNA sequence is as follows: TGCGCCAGCAGCTTGGTGGGAGAAGAGACCCAGTACTTC. Translated, this is CASSLVGEETQYF. The chain is made from TRBV5-1 and TRBJ2-5; the D gene is possibly TRBD2, with 5 bases matching. Trimming at the junction amounts to 0 bases on V and 3 bases on J, and the germline ends lie 6 bases apart. The germline V gene provides CDR1 SGHRS and CDR2 YFSETQ. The CDR3 spans 13 residues, from the cysteine through the phenylalanine. Solely the CDR3 DNA is kept, with 39 bases framed from the first base.